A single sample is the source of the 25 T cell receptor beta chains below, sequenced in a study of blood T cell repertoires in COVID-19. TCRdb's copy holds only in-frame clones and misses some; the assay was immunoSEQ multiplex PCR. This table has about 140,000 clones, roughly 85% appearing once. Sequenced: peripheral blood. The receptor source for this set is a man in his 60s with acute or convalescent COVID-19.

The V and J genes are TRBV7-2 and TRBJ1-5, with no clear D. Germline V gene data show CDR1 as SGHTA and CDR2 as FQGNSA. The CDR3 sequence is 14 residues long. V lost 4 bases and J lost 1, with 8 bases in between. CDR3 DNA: TGTGCCAGCAGCTCAGATTTAAGCAATCAGCCCCAGCATTTT. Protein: CASSSDLSNQPQHF.

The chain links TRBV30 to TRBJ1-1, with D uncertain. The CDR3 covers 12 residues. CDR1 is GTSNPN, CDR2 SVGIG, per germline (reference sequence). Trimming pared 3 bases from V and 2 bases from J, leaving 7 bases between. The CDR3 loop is CAWRHDNTEAFF. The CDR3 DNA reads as TGTGCCTGGAGACACGATAACACTGAAGCTTTCTTT.

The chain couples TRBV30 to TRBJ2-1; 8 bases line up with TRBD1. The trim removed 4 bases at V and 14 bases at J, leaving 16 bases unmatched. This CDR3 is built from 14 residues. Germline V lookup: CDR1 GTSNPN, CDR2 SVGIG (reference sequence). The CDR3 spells CAWNNGQGLQEEFF. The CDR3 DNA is TGTGCCTGGAACAATGGACAGGGTCTTCAGGAGGAGTTCTTC. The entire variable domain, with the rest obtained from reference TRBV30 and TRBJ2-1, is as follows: SQTIHQWPATLVQPVGSPLSLECTVEGTSNPNLYWYRQAAGRGLQLLFYSVGIGQISSEVPQNLSASRPQDRQFILSSKKLLLSDSGFYLCAWNNGQGLQEEFFGPGTRLTVL.

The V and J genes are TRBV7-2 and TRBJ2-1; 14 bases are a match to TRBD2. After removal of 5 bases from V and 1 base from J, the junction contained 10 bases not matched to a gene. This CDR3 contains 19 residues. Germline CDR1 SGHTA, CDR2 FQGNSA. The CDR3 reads CASSARGLAGVRSYNEQFF. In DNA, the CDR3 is TGTGCCAGCAGCGCCAGGGGACTAGCGGGAGTCAGGTCCTACAATGAGCAGTTCTTC.

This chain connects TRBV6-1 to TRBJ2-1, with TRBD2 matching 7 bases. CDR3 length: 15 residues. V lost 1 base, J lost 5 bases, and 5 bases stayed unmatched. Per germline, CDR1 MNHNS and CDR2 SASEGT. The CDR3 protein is CASSEGGGVHNEQFF. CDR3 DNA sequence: TGTGCCAGCAGTGAAGGGGGAGGGGTCCACAATGAGCAGTTCTTC.

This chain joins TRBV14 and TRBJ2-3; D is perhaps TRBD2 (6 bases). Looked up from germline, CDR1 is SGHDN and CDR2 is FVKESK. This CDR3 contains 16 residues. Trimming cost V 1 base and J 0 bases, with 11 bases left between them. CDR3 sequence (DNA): TGTGCCAGCAGCCAAGTAGGAGGGATCAGCACAGATACGCAGTATTTT. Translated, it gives CASSQVGGISTDTQYF.

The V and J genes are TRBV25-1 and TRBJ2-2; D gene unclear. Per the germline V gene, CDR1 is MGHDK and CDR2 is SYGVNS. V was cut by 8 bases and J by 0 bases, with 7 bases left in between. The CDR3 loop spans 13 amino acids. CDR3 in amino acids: CASGQTNTGELFF. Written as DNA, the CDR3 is TGTGCCAGCGGTCAGACGAACACCGGGGAGCTGTTTTTT.

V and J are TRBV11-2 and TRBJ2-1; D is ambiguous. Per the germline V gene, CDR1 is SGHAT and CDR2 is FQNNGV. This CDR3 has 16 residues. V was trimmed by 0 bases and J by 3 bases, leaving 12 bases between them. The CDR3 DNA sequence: TGTGCCAGCAGCTTAGATCGGGTCTGGGTCTACAATGAGCAGTTCTTC. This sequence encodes CASSLDRVWVYNEQFF.

The CDR3: CASGGLGDTQYF. CDR3 nucleotide sequence: TGTGCCAGCGGGGGACTAGGAGATACGCAGTATTTT. The chain joins TRBV4-2 to TRBJ2-3; 8 bases line up with TRBD2. CDR1 is LGHNA, CDR2 YNFKEQ, per germline. There are 12 residues in the CDR3. V was pared by 8 bases and J by 5 bases, with 3 bases of the junction left unmatched.

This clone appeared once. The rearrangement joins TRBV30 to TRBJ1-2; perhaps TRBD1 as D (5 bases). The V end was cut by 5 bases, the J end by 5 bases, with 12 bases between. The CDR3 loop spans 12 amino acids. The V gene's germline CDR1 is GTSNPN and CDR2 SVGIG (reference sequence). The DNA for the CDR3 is TGTGCCTGGGAGACGGACACGTATGGCTACACCTTC. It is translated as CAWETDTYGYTF.

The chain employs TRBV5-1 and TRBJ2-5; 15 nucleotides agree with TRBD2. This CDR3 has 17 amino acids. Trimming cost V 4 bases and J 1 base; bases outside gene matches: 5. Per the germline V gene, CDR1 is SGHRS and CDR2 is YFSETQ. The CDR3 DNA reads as TGCGCCAGCAGCGCGGGACTAGCGGGAGGTGGCCAAGAGACCCAGTACTTC. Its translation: CASSAGLAGGGQETQYF.

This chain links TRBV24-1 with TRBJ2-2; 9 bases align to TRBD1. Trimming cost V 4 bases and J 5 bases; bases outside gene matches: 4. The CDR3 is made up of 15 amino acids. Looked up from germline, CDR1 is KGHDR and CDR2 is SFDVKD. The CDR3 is CATSDIGQGTGELFF. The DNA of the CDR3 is TGTGCCACCAGTGACATAGGACAGGGGACCGGGGAGCTGTTTTTT.

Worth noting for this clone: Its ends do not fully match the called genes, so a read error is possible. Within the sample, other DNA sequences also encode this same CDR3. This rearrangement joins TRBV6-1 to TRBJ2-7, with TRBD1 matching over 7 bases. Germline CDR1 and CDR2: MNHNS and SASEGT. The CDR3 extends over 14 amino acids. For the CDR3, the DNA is TGTGCCAGTAGTGAAGGGGACAGCTCCTACGAGCAGTACTTC. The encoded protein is CASSEGDSSYEQYF.

The CDR3 spells CASSLEGEGYNEQFF. CDR3 sequence (DNA): TGTGCCAGCAGCTTGGAAGGGGAGGGCTACAATGAGCAGTTCTTC. V is TRBV5-5 and J is TRBJ2-1; 7 bases line up with TRBD2. The germline gives CDR1 SGHKS, CDR2 YYEKEE (reference sequence). The junction had 3 bases not matched to a gene; V was cut back by 0 bases and J by 3 bases. This CDR3 region has 15 residues.

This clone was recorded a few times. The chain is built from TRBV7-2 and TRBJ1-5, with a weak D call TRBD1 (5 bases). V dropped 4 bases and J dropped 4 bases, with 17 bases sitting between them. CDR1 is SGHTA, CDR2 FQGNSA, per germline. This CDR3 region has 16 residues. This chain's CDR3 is CASSSYPRPGNQPQHF. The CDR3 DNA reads TGTGCCAGCAGCTCCTACCCGAGACCAGGGAATCAGCCCCAGCATTTT.

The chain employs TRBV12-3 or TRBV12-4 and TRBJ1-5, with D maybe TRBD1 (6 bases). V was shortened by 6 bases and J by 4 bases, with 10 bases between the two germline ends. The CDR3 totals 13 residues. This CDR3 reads CASSDTGNQPQHF. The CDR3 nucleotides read TGTGCCAGCAGCGACACAGGGAATCAGCCCCAGCATTTT.

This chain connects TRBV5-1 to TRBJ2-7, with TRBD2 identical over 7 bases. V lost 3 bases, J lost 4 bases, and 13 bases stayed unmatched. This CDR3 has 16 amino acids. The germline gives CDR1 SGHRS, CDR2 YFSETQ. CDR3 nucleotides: TGCGCCAGCAGCTGGCAGCAGGGCGGGAGCGGGTACGAGCAGTACTTC. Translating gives CASSWQQGGSGYEQYF.

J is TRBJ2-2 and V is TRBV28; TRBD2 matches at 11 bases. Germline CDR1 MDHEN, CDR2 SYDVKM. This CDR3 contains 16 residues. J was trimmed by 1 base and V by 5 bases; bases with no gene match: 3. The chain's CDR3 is CASSPSGRLNTGELFF. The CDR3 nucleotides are TGTGCCAGCAGTCCTAGCGGGAGGCTGAACACCGGGGAGCTGTTTTTT.

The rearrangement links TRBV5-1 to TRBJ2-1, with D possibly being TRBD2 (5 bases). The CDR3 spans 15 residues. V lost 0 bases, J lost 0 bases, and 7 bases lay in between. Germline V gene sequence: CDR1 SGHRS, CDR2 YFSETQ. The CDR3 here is CASSLAADSYNEQFF. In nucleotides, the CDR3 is TGCGCCAGCAGCTTGGCAGCGGACTCCTACAATGAGCAGTTCTTC.

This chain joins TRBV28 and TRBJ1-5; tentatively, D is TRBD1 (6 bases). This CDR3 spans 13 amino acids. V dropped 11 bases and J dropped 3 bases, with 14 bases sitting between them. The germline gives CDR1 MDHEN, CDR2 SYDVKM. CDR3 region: CACKGQFNQPQHF. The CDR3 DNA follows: TGTGCCTGCAAAGGACAGTTCAATCAGCCCCAGCATTTT. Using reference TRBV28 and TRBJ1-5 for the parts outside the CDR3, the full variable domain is DVKVTQSSRYLVKRTGEKVFLECVQDMDHENMFWYRQDPGLGLRLIYFSYDVKMKEKGDIPEGYSVSREKKERFSLILESASTNQTSMYLCACKGQFNQPQHFGDGTRLSIL.

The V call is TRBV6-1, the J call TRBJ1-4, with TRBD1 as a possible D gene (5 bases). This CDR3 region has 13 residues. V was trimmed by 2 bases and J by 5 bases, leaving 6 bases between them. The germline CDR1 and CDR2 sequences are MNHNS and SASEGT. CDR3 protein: CASSEQGNEKLFF. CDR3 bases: TGTGCCAGCAGTGAACAGGGAAATGAAAAACTGTTTTTT.

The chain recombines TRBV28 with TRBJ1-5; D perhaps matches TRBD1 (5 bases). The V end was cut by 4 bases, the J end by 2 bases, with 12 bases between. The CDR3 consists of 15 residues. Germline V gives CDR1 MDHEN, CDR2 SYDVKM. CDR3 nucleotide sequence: TGTGCCAGCAGTTGGGACGGGAGTCGCAATCAGCCCCAGCATTTT. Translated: CASSWDGSRNQPQHF. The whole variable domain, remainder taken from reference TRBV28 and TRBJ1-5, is DVKVTQSSRYLVKRTGEKVFLECVQDMDHENMFWYRQDPGLGLRLIYFSYDVKMKEKGDIPEGYSVSREKKERFSLILESASTNQTSMYLCASSWDGSRNQPQHFGDGTRLSIL.

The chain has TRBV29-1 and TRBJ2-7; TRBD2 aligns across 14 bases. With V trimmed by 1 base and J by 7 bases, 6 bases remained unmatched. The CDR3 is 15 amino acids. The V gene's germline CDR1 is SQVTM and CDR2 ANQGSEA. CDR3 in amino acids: CSVEVGLAGGTEQYF. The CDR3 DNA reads TGCAGCGTTGAAGTCGGACTAGCGGGGGGCACGGAGCAGTACTTC.

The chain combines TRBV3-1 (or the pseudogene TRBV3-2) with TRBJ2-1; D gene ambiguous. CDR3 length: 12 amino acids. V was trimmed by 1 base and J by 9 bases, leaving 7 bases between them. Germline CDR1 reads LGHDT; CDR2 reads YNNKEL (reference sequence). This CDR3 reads CASSQGSSEQFF. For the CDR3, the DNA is TGTGCCAGCAGCCAAGGTTCTAGTGAGCAGTTCTTC.

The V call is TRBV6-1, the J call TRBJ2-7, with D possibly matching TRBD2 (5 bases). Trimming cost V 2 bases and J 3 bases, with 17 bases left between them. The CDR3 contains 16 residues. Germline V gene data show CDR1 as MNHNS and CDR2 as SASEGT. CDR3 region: CASSEILTEAVYEQYF. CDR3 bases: TGTGCCAGCAGTGAAATTTTAACAGAAGCGGTCTACGAGCAGTACTTC.